A selection of T cell receptor beta chains follows, all from one sample in a study of somatic mutations in cytotoxic T cells in rheumatoid arthritis. TCRdb keeps only in-frame clones here, not all; method: immunoSEQ multiplex PCR. This sample has about 10,000 clones, with around four fifths found just once. Material for sequencing was CD8+ T cells sorted from blood. The receptors come from a middle-aged man in good health. Both conserved end residues are part of each CDR3. A D gene is named only where the DNA matches it firmly. The size entry is marked missing in some rows and otherwise reads once, few, many or a size class.

cdr3_aa	cdr3_nt	v_call	d_call	j_call	clone_size
CASSLGRGVDEQYF	TGTGCCAGCAGCTTAGGCAGGGGGGTTGACGAGCAGTACTTC	TRBV7-2	-	TRBJ2-7	few
CASSFRTGNTEAFF	TGTGCCAGCAGCTTCAGGACAGGGAACACTGAAGCTTTCTTT	TRBV13	TRBD1	TRBJ1-1	-
CASSGDRENYEQYF	TGTGCCAGCAGCGGGGACAGGGAAAACTACGAGCAGTACTTC	TRBV9	TRBD1	TRBJ2-7	large
CASSQNRVGNYGYTF	TGCGCCAGCAGCCAGAACAGGGTGGGGAACTATGGCTACACCTTC	TRBV4-3	-	TRBJ1-2	-
CASSLASGRTGELFF	TGTGCCAGCAGCTTAGCGTCGGGTCGCACCGGGGAGCTGTTTTTT	TRBV7-2	-	TRBJ2-2	-
CASSLRTGQNEQFF	TGTGCCAGCAGTTTACGGACGGGACAGAATGAGCAGTTCTTC	TRBV27	TRBD1	TRBJ2-1	few
CASSLTGGRYTF	TGTGCCAGCAGCCTTACGGGGGGACGCTACACCTTC	TRBV9	-	TRBJ1-2	few
CASSVEAGAGNTIYF	TGTGCCAGCAGCGTAGAGGCAGGGGCAGGAAACACCATATATTTT	TRBV9	-	TRBJ1-3	-
CASSPGTGFREKLFF	TGTGCCAGCAGCCCTGGGACAGGGTTTAGGGAAAAACTGTTTTTT	TRBV13	TRBD1	TRBJ1-4	-
CASFPDRDYNEQFF	TGCGCCAGTTTTCCGGACAGGGATTACAATGAGCAGTTCTTC	TRBV5-1	TRBD1	TRBJ2-1	-
CASSQDVTVEETQYF	TGCGCCAGCAGCCAAGATGTCACAGTCGAAGAGACCCAGTACTTC	TRBV4-1	-	TRBJ2-5	-
CASRRTGGWAIQYF	TGTGCCAGCAGAAGGACAGGGGGCTGGGCCATTCAGTACTTC	TRBV28	TRBD1	TRBJ2-4	-
CAWSVGDRDTGELFF	TGTGCCTGGAGTGTAGGGGACAGGGACACCGGGGAGCTGTTTTTT	TRBV30	TRBD1	TRBJ2-2	few
CASSPEQGKRDEQFF	TGTGCCAGCAGCCCGGAGCAGGGGAAGAGAGATGAGCAGTTCTTC	TRBV7-9	-	TRBJ2-1	-
CAWIYRGLNYGYTF	TGTGCCTGGATCTACAGGGGTCTTAACTATGGCTACACCTTC	TRBV30	TRBD1	TRBJ1-2	-
CASSPKGTEVREKLFF	TGTGCCAGCAGCCCAAAAGGGACAGAAGTTCGCGAAAAACTGTTTTTT	TRBV13	TRBD1	TRBJ1-4	few
CASSQVKGVPETQYF	TGCGCCAGCAGCCAAGTTAAGGGAGTACCCGAGACCCAGTACTTC	TRBV4-1	-	TRBJ2-5	-
CSVWVRNYGYTF	TGCAGCGTCTGGGTCAGGAACTATGGCTACACCTTC	TRBV29-1	-	TRBJ1-2	few
CASTIGTGISGANVLTF	TGTGCCAGCACCATCGGGACAGGGATCTCTGGGGCCAACGTCCTGACTTTC	TRBV7-9	TRBD1	TRBJ2-6	few
CASSARGQSYEQYF	TGTGCCAGCAGTGCGAGGGGGCAATCCTACGAGCAGTACTTC	TRBV6-1	TRBD1	TRBJ2-7	-
CASSSGQGRYGYTF	TGTGCCAGTAGTTCGGGACAGGGGCGCTATGGCTACACCTTC	TRBV19	TRBD1	TRBJ1-2	once
CASSYGQITGELFF	TGTGCCAGCAGTTACGGACAGATCACCGGGGAGCTGTTTTTT	TRBV27	-	TRBJ2-2	-
CASSPPPGTGIYEQYF	TGTGCCAGCAGCCCGCCCCCCGGGACAGGGATTTACGAGCAGTACTTC	TRBV11-1	TRBD1	TRBJ2-7	-
CASNLGGLSSTEAFF	TGTGCCAGCAACCTCGGCGGCCTCTCAAGCACTGAAGCTTTCTTT	TRBV7-9	-	TRBJ1-1	few
CASSFFSTSPVGDTQYF	TGTGCCAGCAGCTTCTTCTCCACTAGTCCGGTAGGGGATACGCAGTATTTT	TRBV7-8	-	TRBJ2-3	-
CASTLGLGEWEQYF	TGTGCCAGCACCCTCGGACTAGGGGAGTGGGAGCAGTACTTC	TRBV7-2	TRBD2	TRBJ2-7	-
CASSPEYTGELFF	TGCGCCAGCAGCCCGGAGTACACCGGGGAGCTGTTTTTT	TRBV5-1	-	TRBJ2-2	-
CASSRRSRGYTF	TGTGCCAGCAGCCGACGGAGTAGAGGCTACACCTTC	TRBV9	-	TRBJ1-2	few
CASLKLNTEAFF	TGTGCCAGCCTTAAATTGAACACTGAAGCTTTCTTT	TRBV2	-	TRBJ1-1	-
CASSSETEAFF	TGTGCCAGCAGTAGCGAGACTGAAGCTTTCTTT	TRBV6-6	-	TRBJ1-1	once
CASSGPLNPRDRDFYNEQFF	TGTGCCAGCAGCGGCCCCTTAAACCCGCGAGACAGGGATTTTTATAATGAGCAGTTCTTC	TRBV9	TRBD1	TRBJ2-1	-
CASSPWGGLTYNEQFF	TGTGCCAGCAGTCCCTGGGGGGGACTGACCTACAATGAGCAGTTCTTC	TRBV27	TRBD2	TRBJ2-1	-
CASNGRGAEAFF	TGTGCCAGCAACGGCAGGGGGGCTGAAGCTTTCTTT	TRBV28	TRBD1	TRBJ1-1	-
CAISESMAGQYNEQFF	TGTGCCATCAGTGAGTCGATGGCGGGGCAATACAATGAGCAGTTCTTC	TRBV10-3	-	TRBJ2-1	-
CASQTGDEKLFF	TGTGCCAGCCAGACAGGGGATGAAAAACTGTTTTTT	TRBV28	TRBD1	TRBJ1-4	-
CASSPSVSTDTQYF	TGTGCCAGCAGCCCTAGCGTAAGCACAGATACGCAGTATTTT	TRBV7-9	-	TRBJ2-3	-
CAITGQPYNEQFF	TGTGCCATCACTGGGCAGCCCTACAATGAGCAGTTCTTC	TRBV10-3	-	TRBJ2-1	-
CASSLLRGGISEQYF	TGTGCCAGCAGTTTATTGCGGGGGGGAATTTCCGAGCAGTACTTC	TRBV28	TRBD2	TRBJ2-7	-
CASSLATGNQPQHF	TGTGCCAGCAGCTTGGCCACAGGGAATCAGCCCCAGCATTTT	TRBV5-6	-	TRBJ1-5	-
CASSQLGQADGYTF	TGCGCCAGCAGCCAACTTGGACAGGCGGATGGCTACACCTTC	TRBV4-1	TRBD1	TRBJ1-2	few
CASFRWGGRMNTEAFF	TGTGCCAGTTTTAGATGGGGGGGCCGGATGAACACTGAAGCTTTCTTT	TRBV28	-	TRBJ1-1	-
CASSLRAGGSTDTQYF	TGCGCCAGCAGCCTCAGAGCGGGGGGAAGCACAGATACGCAGTATTTT	TRBV4-1	TRBD2	TRBJ2-3	-
CASIGGGATDTQYF	TGTGCCAGCATAGGCGGAGGAGCTACAGATACGCAGTATTTT	TRBV7-9	-	TRBJ2-3	-
CASGRSYNEQFF	TGTGCCAGCGGGAGATCCTACAATGAGCAGTTCTTC	TRBV5-8	-	TRBJ2-1	-
CAIRTGVAYEQYF	TGTGCCATCAGAACAGGGGTGGCCTACGAGCAGTACTTC	TRBV10-3	TRBD1	TRBJ2-7	once
CASSPRTPAYEQYF	TGTGCCAGCAGTCCCCGGACACCGGCCTACGAGCAGTACTTC	TRBV28	-	TRBJ2-7	-
CASSLQGEETQYF	TGTGCCAGCAGTTTACAGGGCGAAGAGACCCAGTACTTC	TRBV27	-	TRBJ2-5	-